A selection of T cell receptor beta chains follows, all from one sample in a study of T cell repertoires in cytomegalovirus infection. TCRdb re-derived calls from the reads in MiXCR, one entry per CDR3 protein. The sample includes 500,000 to 600,000 distinct CDR3 sequences, about 15% seen only once; the top ten take 20% to 30%. The sequenced sample was CD8+ T cells from PBMCs. Source of these receptors: a human donor in good health (CMV status not recorded). Some clones in this sample may be carry-over from other donors' samples. Both conserved end residues are trimmed from each CDR3.

CDR3aa	j_gene	v_gene
ASSTPSYSSTDTQY	TRBJ2-3	TRBV2
ASGRRREGNEQF	TRBJ2-1	TRBV7-3
ASDRTGRNTEAF	TRBJ1-1	TRBV19
ASSLGQFLSYEQY	TRBJ2-7	TRBV19
ASSIRTGGEQY	TRBJ2-7	TRBV19
ARRSLSTDTQY	TRBJ2-3	TRBV7-9
ASSPRGQPQETQY	TRBJ2-5	TRBV7-9
SVVGQVWPPSSEAF	TRBJ1-1	TRBV29-1
ATSDPTSGSRNEQF	TRBJ2-1	TRBV24-1
SVGNRGDPKTQY	TRBJ2-5	TRBV29-1
ASRTSGTYGYT	TRBJ1-2	TRBV6-6
ASNQDAQPGSYNSPLH	TRBJ1-6	TRBV7-2
ASSLSEGLGTEAF	TRBJ1-1	TRBV12-3/TRBV12-4
ASSPSGNPYNEQF	TRBJ2-1	TRBV19
ASSQDTNQPQH	TRBJ1-5	TRBV3-1
ARQLGAGREKLF	TRBJ1-4	TRBV2
ASSVGGRGGGETQY	TRBJ2-5	TRBV9
SVRTTGLYGYT	TRBJ1-2	TRBV29-1
SARERLTYEQY	TRBJ2-7	TRBV20-1
ASSYSLTENTEAF	TRBJ1-1	TRBV6-5
ASSYSSLAGPSYEQY	TRBJ2-7	TRBV6-5
ASSQDNRLYYEQY	TRBJ2-7	TRBV4-1
ASSLVVNTEAF	TRBJ1-1	TRBV11-3
ASSAPGLVNTGELF	TRBJ2-2	TRBV9
ASSLVRDLAGEETQY	TRBJ2-5	TRBV7-8
ASSHTTGSYEQY	TRBJ2-7	TRBV7-9
ASSPYGGRTDTQY	TRBJ2-3	TRBV7-6
ASSQLTGANTEAF	TRBJ1-1	TRBV6-6
ASSSQDSGTDFYNEQF	TRBJ2-1	TRBV6-1
ASSTPPGQGGPRPSYNEQF	TRBJ2-1	TRBV11-2
ASSLALGVRHEQF	TRBJ2-1	TRBV7-9
SAGTALGYEQY	TRBJ2-7	TRBV20-1
ASRVGQYSNQPQH	TRBJ1-5	TRBV6-1
ASSWRWHGKTQY	TRBJ2-5	TRBV7-6
ASSVGGTDSYNEQF	TRBJ2-1	TRBV9
ASSLEVLGNEKLF	TRBJ1-4	TRBV7-6
ASSLSGTGPQPQH	TRBJ1-5	TRBV7-6
ASSELDGTVNYNEQF	TRBJ2-1	TRBV6-1
ASSRGSGTGSNYGYT	TRBJ1-2	TRBV13
ASSEALITGLVNNEQF	TRBJ2-1	TRBV6-1
AWSPIGDTQY	TRBJ2-3	TRBV30
ATSSAGEGPHSYEQY	TRBJ2-7	TRBV15
SASWSQGSNQPQH	TRBJ1-5	TRBV20-1
SARDWNSKGQPQH	TRBJ1-5	TRBV20-1
ASSEGYPNTGELF	TRBJ2-2	TRBV2
ASSSRSGYT	TRBJ1-2	TRBV11-2
ASSPRGNDQPQH	TRBJ1-5	TRBV7-8
ASSLSGGAEKLF	TRBJ1-4	TRBV27
ASSLRDRVNTEAF	TRBJ1-1	TRBV7-2
ASSLRQTGPDTQY	TRBJ2-3	TRBV27